The 25 T cell receptor beta chains reported below all come from one sample, sequenced in a study of blood T cell repertoires in COVID-19. The assay was immunoSEQ multiplex PCR, and TCRdb's table has in-frame clones only and misses some. The table records over 300,000 clones, approximately 85% of them present only once. Sequenced material: peripheral blood. These receptor sequences come from a human donor in a cohort sampled during active COVID-19.

This clone was seen only a few times. The CDR3 reads CASSPLGGNSEAFF. In DNA form, the CDR3 reads TGTGCCAGCAGCCCCCTCGGGGGAAATAGTGAAGCTTTCTTT. This rearrangement joins TRBV3-1 (or the pseudogene TRBV3-2) to TRBJ1-1; the D gene is possibly TRBD1 (5 bases). This CDR3 has 14 amino acids. Trimming removed 4 bases at V and 7 bases at J, with 16 bases between. Per the germline V gene, CDR1 is LGHDT and CDR2 is YNNKEL (reference sequence).

CDR3 DNA sequence: TGTGCCAGCAGCGACAGGGGGCATGGAAACACCATATATTTT. Protein: CASSDRGHGNTIYF. The genes are TRBV13 and TRBJ1-3, with 10 bases identical to TRBD1. The CDR3 is made up of 14 amino acids. J gave up 3 bases and V 5 bases, and 1 base lay outside the gene matches. CDR1 and CDR2 (germline): PRHDT, FYEKMQ (reference sequence).

This clone was observed once. This chain links TRBV29-1 with TRBJ2-2, with 7 bases fitting TRBD1. Germline V gene data show CDR1 as SQVTM and CDR2 as ANQGSEA. Trimming at V came to 7 bases and at J to 3 bases, leaving 8 bases not matched to a gene. The CDR3 totals 14 residues. For the CDR3, the DNA is TGCAGCGCCGCGAGAGGGGGCGACACCGGGGAGCTGTTTTTT. This codes for CSAARGGDTGELFF.

This CDR3 is CASSYSGGPNTEAFF. In DNA form, the CDR3 reads TGTGCCAGCAGCTACTCAGGGGGGCCAAACACTGAAGCTTTCTTT. The V call is TRBV5-5, the J call TRBJ1-1, with 7 nucleotides matching TRBD1. Germline V gene lookup returns CDR1 SGHKS and CDR2 YYEKEE (reference sequence). J gave up 2 bases and V 3 bases, and 7 bases lay outside the gene matches. This CDR3 spans 15 amino acids.

This clone was recorded a few times. This chain uses TRBV6-6 with TRBJ2-7, with D perhaps TRBD2 (7 bases). V dropped 4 bases and J dropped 0 bases, with 10 bases sitting between them. The V gene's germline CDR1 is MNHNY and CDR2 SVGAGI (reference sequence). The CDR3 runs 14 residues. The CDR3 DNA is TGTGCCAGCAGTTTAGGGGGGGGCTCCTACGAGCAGTACTTC. It specifies CASSLGGGSYEQYF.

This sequence joins TRBV24-1 and TRBJ2-3; D is unclear. Germline V lookup: CDR1 KGHDR, CDR2 SFDVKD. The ends were cut back, 9 bases at V and 2 bases at J, with 11 bases in the middle. This CDR3 spans 13 amino acids. CDR3 protein: CATGREATDTQYF. The CDR3 bases are TGTGCCACCGGGCGAGAAGCCACAGATACGCAGTATTTT.

This chain uses TRBV6-5 with TRBJ1-1, with a tentative D call TRBD1 (5 bases). Per germline, CDR1 MNHEY and CDR2 SVGAGI. V was clipped by 6 bases and J by 8 bases, with 16 bases between them. The CDR3 runs 13 residues. CDR3 protein: CASRRIPGGEAFF. The CDR3 DNA is TGTGCCAGCAGGAGGATCCCTGGGGGGGAAGCTTTCTTT.

The J gene is TRBJ2-1, the V gene TRBV7-3; the D gene is possibly TRBD1 (5 bases). The V gene's germline CDR1 is SGHTA and CDR2 FQGTGA. The V and J ends lost 5 bases and 7 bases respectively, with 12 bases between them. The length of the CDR3 is 13 residues. CDR3 DNA sequence: TGTGCCAGCAGCAAAGGGGCGACGAATGAGCAGTTCTTC. Its protein product is CASSKGATNEQFF.

The chain is built from TRBV5-1 and TRBJ2-7, with 9 bases aligning to TRBD2. The CDR3 is 13 residues long. V shed 5 bases and J 5 bases; nucleotides not matched to a gene: 5. Germline V gives CDR1 SGHRS, CDR2 YFSETQ. The CDR3 protein is CASRASGTDEQYF. The CDR3 DNA reads as TGCGCCAGCAGGGCTAGCGGGACTGACGAGCAGTACTTC.

This clone was detected only a few times. The V gene is TRBV9, the J gene TRBJ1-2; 10 bases map to TRBD1. The CDR3 consists of 15 residues. The V gene's germline CDR1 is SGDLS and CDR2 YYNGEE. V shed 4 bases, J shed 8 bases, and the junction held 11 bases outside the gene matches. The CDR3 protein is CASSPRTRDRGGYTF. The CDR3 coding sequence is TGTGCCAGCAGCCCCAGAACCCGGGACAGGGGCGGCTACACCTTC.

The chain recombines TRBV11-2 with TRBJ1-1, with D possibly being TRBD1 (6 bases). In germline, CDR1 is SGHAT, CDR2 FQNNGV. The CDR3 extends over 14 amino acids. V was cut by 5 bases and J by 1 base, with 11 bases left in between. CDR3 sequence (DNA): TGTGCCAGCAGCCTTACAGGGAGGAACACTGAAGCTTTCTTT. Translating gives CASSLTGRNTEAFF.

The V and J genes are TRBV5-1 and TRBJ2-5; no clear D gene. Trimming shortened V by 0 bases and J by 5 bases, and 8 bases separated the two germline ends. This CDR3 contains 13 residues. CDR1 is SGHRS, CDR2 YFSETQ, per germline. The CDR3, as DNA: TGCGCCAGCAGCTTGGTATCCCGGGAGACCCAGTACTTC. Its translation: CASSLVSRETQYF.

The chain has TRBV2 and TRBJ1-1, with D perhaps matching TRBD1 (5 bases). V shed 11 bases and J shed 5 bases, with 15 bases lying between them. The CDR3 is made up of 12 amino acids. The germline V gene encodes CDR1 SNHLY and CDR2 FYNNEI. CDR3 sequence: CAGKRGRTEAFF. DNA for the CDR3: TGTGCCGGGAAAAGGGGAAGGACTGAAGCTTTCTTT.

The chain couples TRBV7-8 to TRBJ1-2; 8 bases match TRBD1. The CDR3 length is 18 residues. CDR1 and CDR2 (germline): SGHVS, FQNEAQ. J was trimmed by 1 base and V by 5 bases; bases with no gene match: 15. The CDR3 coding sequence is TGTGCCAGCAGCCCACCCCTTCAGGGGGCCTTTGTTAACTATGGCTACACCTTC. Amino acids: CASSPPLQGAFVNYGYTF.

V and J are TRBV4-2 and TRBJ2-7; 16 bases map to TRBD2. The germline V gene encodes CDR1 LGHNA and CDR2 YNFKEQ. The CDR3 is made up of 21 amino acids. J gave up 4 bases and V 0 bases, and 15 bases lay outside the gene matches. In DNA, the CDR3 is TGTGCCAGCAGCCAAGAGGGTCCAGGGATGGGACTAGCGGGGGGGCGGTACGAGCAGTACTTC. This codes for CASSQEGPGMGLAGGRYEQYF.

The chain uses TRBV7-2 and TRBJ1-6; 9 positions agree with TRBD1. The CDR3 is 16 residues long. The germline CDR1 and CDR2 sequences are SGHTA and FQGNSA. After removal of 1 base from V and 11 bases from J, the junction contained 9 bases not matched to a gene. CDR3 amino acids: CASSLERRRTGAPLHF. The CDR3 DNA follows: TGTGCCAGCAGCTTAGAGAGGCGCCGGACAGGGGCACCCCTCCACTTT.

The rearrangement joins TRBV5-1 to TRBJ2-5; D is ambiguous. V gave up 1 base and J gave up 0 bases, with 4 bases separating them. The CDR3 has 13 amino acids. Germline values: CDR1 SGHRS, CDR2 YFSETQ. The chain's CDR3 is CASSLQDQETQYF. The CDR3 bases are TGCGCCAGCAGCTTGCAGGACCAAGAGACCCAGTACTTC.

The gene calls are TRBV9 and TRBJ1-1; 8 positions agree with TRBD1. Trimming cost V 2 bases and J 7 bases; bases outside gene matches: 13. CDR3 length: 16 amino acids. The germline V gene encodes CDR1 SGDLS and CDR2 YYNGEE. The CDR3 reads CASSVSPGTGEGEAFF. The CDR3, as DNA: TGTGCCAGCAGCGTTTCTCCAGGGACAGGAGAGGGTGAAGCTTTCTTT. The variable domain in full, with the rest retrieved from reference TRBV9 and TRBJ1-1, is DSGVTQTPKHLITATGQRVTLRCSPRSGDLSVYWYQQSLDQGLQFLIQYYNGEERAKGNILERFSAQQFPDLHSELNLSSLELGDSALYFCASSVSPGTGEGEAFFGQGTRLTVV.

The genes are TRBV7-3 and TRBJ2-3; 8 bases are a match to TRBD1. J lost 3 bases, V lost 5 bases, and 10 bases had no gene match. Looked up from germline, CDR1 is SGHTA and CDR2 is FQGTGA. The CDR3 consists of 16 residues. This CDR3 is CASSPNRDRITDTQYF. The CDR3 DNA sequence: TGTGCCAGCAGCCCAAACCGGGACAGGATAACAGATACGCAGTATTTT.

Here the CDR3 reads CASSSSARPNQPQHF. In DNA form, the CDR3 reads TGTGCCAGCAGTTCGTCAGCGAGGCCCAATCAGCCCCAGCATTTT. The J gene is TRBJ1-5, the V gene TRBV6-2 or TRBV6-3; D is undetermined. V gave up 4 bases and J gave up 3 bases, with 13 bases separating them. CDR3 length equals 15 residues. Germline V CDR1 and CDR2: MNHEY, SVGEGT.

The CDR3, as DNA: TGCGCCAGCAGCACGGGGGGCGAGTTAGATAACTATGGCTACACCTTC. Its translation is CASSTGGELDNYGYTF. The rearrangement links TRBV5-1 to TRBJ1-2; TRBD1 is a possible D gene (6 bases). V lost 4 bases, J lost 1 base, and 17 bases lay in between. Germline lookup yields CDR1 SGHRS and CDR2 YFSETQ. This CDR3 has 16 amino acids.

J is TRBJ2-1 and V is TRBV5-1; D is perhaps TRBD1 (6 bases). Germline CDR1 SGHRS, CDR2 YFSETQ. V lost 1 base and J lost 5, with 10 bases in between. This CDR3 is built from 14 residues. The DNA for the CDR3 is TGCGCCAGCAGCTTGTACAGGGCCAACAATGAGCAGTTCTTC. The encoded protein is CASSLYRANNEQFF. The full variable domain, in which reference TRBV5-1 and TRBJ2-1 provide the parts outside the CDR3, is KAGVTQTPRYLIKTRGQQVTLSCSPISGHRSVSWYQQTPGQGLQFLFEYFSETQRNKGNFPGRFSGRQFSNSRSEMNVSTLELGDSALYLCASSLYRANNEQFFGPGTRLTVL.

This rearrangement joins TRBV19 to TRBJ2-3; 7 bases agree with TRBD2. V lost 8 bases, J lost 0 bases, and 5 bases stayed unmatched. CDR1 LNHDA and CDR2 SQIVND come from the germline V gene (reference sequence). The CDR3 totals 14 residues. This CDR3 is CASQSGTSTDTQYF. The CDR3, as DNA: TGTGCCAGTCAGAGCGGGACTAGCACAGATACGCAGTATTTT.

This sequence joins TRBV4-1 and TRBJ2-7, with 8 bases that match TRBD1. CDR1 is MGHRA, CDR2 YSYEKL, per germline. CDR3 length: 16 residues. Trimming took 1 base from V and 5 from J; bases not matched to a gene: 10. The CDR3 region is CASSQGRVLTGDEQYF. DNA for the CDR3: TGCGCCAGCAGCCAAGGTAGAGTTTTGACAGGGGACGAGCAGTACTTC.

V and J are TRBV19 and TRBJ2-7; D might be TRBD1 (6 bases). Germline CDR1 is LNHDA and CDR2 is SQIVND (reference sequence). CDR3 length: 13 residues. This CDR3 is CATIGGASYEQYF. CDR3 coding DNA: TGTGCTACTATAGGGGGTGCGTCCTACGAGCAGTACTTC.